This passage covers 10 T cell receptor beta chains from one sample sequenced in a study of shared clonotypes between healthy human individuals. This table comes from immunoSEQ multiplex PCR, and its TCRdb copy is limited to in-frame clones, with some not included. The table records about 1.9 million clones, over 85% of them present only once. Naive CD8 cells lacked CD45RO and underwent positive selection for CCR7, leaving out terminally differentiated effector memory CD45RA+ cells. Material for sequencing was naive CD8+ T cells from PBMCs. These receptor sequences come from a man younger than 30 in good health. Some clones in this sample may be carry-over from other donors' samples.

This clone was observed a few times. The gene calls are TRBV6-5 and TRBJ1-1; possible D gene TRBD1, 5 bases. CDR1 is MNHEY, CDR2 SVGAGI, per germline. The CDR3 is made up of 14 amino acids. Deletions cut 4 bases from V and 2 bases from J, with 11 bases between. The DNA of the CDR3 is TGTGCCAGCAGTTCAGGACAAGTCAACACTGAAGCTTTCTTT. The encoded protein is CASSSGQVNTEAFF.

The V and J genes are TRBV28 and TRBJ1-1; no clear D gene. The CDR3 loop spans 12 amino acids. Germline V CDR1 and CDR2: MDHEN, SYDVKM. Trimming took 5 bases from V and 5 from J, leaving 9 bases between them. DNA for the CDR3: TGTGCCAGCAGTCGCGGGTGGACTGAAGCTTTCTTT. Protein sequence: CASSRGWTEAFF.

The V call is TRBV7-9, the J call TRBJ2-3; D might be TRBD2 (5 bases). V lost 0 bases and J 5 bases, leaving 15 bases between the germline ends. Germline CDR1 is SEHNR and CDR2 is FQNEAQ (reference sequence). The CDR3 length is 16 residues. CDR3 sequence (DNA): TGTGCCAGCAGCTTAGCCCCGGGAATGAGCGGAGATACGCAGTATTTT. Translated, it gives CASSLAPGMSGDTQYF.

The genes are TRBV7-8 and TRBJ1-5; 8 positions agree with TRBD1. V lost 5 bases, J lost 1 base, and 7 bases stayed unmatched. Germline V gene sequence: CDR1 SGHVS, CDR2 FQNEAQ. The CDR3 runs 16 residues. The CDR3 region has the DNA TGTGCCAGCAGCCCGTTACAGGGGGAGAGCAATCAGCCCCAGCATTTT. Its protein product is CASSPLQGESNQPQHF.

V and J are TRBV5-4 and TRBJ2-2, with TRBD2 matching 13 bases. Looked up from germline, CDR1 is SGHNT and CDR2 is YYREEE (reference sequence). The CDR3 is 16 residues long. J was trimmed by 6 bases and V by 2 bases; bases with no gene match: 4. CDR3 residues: CASSFRGLAGAGELFF. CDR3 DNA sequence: TGTGCCAGCAGCTTCCGAGGACTAGCGGGAGCCGGGGAGCTGTTTTTT.

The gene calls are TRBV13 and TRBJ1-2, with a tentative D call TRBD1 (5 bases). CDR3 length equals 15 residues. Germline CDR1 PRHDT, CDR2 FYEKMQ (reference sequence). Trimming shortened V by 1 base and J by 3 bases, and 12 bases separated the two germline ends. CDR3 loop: CASSLEAGIDYGYTF. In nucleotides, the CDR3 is TGTGCCAGCAGCTTAGAAGCAGGGATAGACTATGGCTACACCTTC. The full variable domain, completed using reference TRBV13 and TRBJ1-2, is AAGVIQSPRHLIKEKRETATLKCYPIPRHDTVYWYQQGPGQDPQFLISFYEKMQSDKGSIPDRFSAQQFSDYHSELNMSSLELGDSALYFCASSLEAGIDYGYTFGSGTRLTVV.

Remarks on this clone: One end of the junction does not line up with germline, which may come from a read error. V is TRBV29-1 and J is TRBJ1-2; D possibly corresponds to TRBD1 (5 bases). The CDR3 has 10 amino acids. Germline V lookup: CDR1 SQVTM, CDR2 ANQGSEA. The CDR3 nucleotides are TGCAGCGTCGACGGGGGGACGGCCAACTTC. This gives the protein CSVDGGTANF.

The DNA for the CDR3 is TGTGCTAGTGGTTTGGATTCAGGAGGAGGGGACGAGCAGTACTTC. The encoded protein is CASGLDSGGGDEQYF. The chain joins TRBV12-5 to TRBJ2-7; possibly TRBD2 for D (6 bases). The CDR3 is 15 residues long. CDR1 is LGHNT and CDR2 is FRNRAP in the germline V gene. V was shortened by 1 base and J by 5 bases, with 15 bases between the two germline ends.

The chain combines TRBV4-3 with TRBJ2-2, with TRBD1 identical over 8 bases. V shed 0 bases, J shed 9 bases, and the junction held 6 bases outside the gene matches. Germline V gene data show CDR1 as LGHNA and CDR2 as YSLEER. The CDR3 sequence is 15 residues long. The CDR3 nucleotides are TGCGCCAGCAGCCAAGATAGGGGACAGGCGTGGGAGCTGTTTTTT. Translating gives CASSQDRGQAWELFF.

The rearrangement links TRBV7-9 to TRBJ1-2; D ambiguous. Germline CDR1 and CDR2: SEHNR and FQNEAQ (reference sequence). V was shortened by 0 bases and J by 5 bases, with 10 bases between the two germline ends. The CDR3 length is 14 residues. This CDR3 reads CASSLAGNLYGYTF. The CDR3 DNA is TGTGCCAGCAGCTTAGCTGGGAACCTTTATGGCTACACCTTC.